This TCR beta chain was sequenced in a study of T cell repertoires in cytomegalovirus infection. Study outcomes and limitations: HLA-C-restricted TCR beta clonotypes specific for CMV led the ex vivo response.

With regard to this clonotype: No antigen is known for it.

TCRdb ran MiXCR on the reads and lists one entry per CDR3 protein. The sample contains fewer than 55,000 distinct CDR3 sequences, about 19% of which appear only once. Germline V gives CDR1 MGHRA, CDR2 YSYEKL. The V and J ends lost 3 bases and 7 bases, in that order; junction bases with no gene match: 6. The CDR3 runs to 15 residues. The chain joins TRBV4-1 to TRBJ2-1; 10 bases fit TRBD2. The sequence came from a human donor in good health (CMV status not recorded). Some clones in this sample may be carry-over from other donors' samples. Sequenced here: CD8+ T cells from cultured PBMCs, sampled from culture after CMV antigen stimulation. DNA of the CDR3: TGCGCCAGCAGCCAGGGGGGACTAGCGCGGAATGAGCAGTTCTTC. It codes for CASSQGGLARNEQFF.